One sample yielded the 9 T cell receptor beta chains listed below, sequenced in a study of T cells expressing NK-cell markers. TCRdb derives one entry per CDR3 protein from the 5' RACE reads, leaving out DNA. This repertoire includes some 600,000 distinct CDR3 sequences. Sequencing was done on a sample of blood T cells: a sorted CD56 or NKG2C T cell subset, CD4+ or CD8+ T cells, or bulk PBMC T cells (not recorded which). The origin of the receptors is a man aged 18 to 29 in good health.

This chain links TRBV12-3 or TRBV12-4 with TRBJ1-3; TCRdb selects TRBD1, and the lack of DNA leaves this call unchecked. The CDR3 extends over 14 amino acids. The CDR3 sequence: CASSPGTLGNTIYF.

V is TRBV3-1 and J is TRBJ2-2. CDR1 and CDR2 (germline): LGHDT, YNNKEL (reference sequence). The CDR3 covers 12 residues. Here the CDR3 reads CASSQLNRELFF.

The chain employs TRBV7-2 and TRBJ2-7; TCRdb lists TRBD1, though no DNA is available to test this call. This CDR3 region has 11 residues. Germline CDR1 and CDR2: SGHTA and FQGNSA. This CDR3 is CATSRGSEQYF.

V and J are TRBV24-1 and TRBJ2-1; TCRdb names TRBD2, which stays unverified in the absence of DNA. The CDR3 spans 16 residues. Germline assignment: CDR1 KGHDR and CDR2 SFDVKD. CDR3 protein: CATSDFRTSGYNEQFF.

V is TRBV4-1 and J is TRBJ2-7; TCRdb names TRBD2, which stays unverified in the absence of DNA. CDR3 length: 15 amino acids. Germline V lookup: CDR1 MGHRA, CDR2 YSYEKL. Here the CDR3 reads CASSQDRGGSYEQYF.

This rearrangement joins TRBV7-8 to TRBJ2-3; checking the TCRdb D call of TRBD2 is not possible without DNA. CDR3 length equals 19 residues. CDR1 is SGHVS and CDR2 is FQNEAQ in the germline V gene. CDR3 amino acids: CASSLAPVLKRETTDTQYF.

The J gene is TRBJ2-1, the V gene TRBV20-1; TCRdb returns TRBD1, unconfirmable since there is no DNA. This CDR3 has 17 residues. CDR1 and CDR2 (germline): DFQATT, SNEGSKA (reference sequence). CDR3 loop: CSASPPAGQGSYNEQFF.

This chain joins TRBV6-1 and TRBJ1-6; the D gene TCRdb calls, TRBD1, cannot be checked with no DNA. CDR3 length: 14 residues. Germline-derived CDR1 and CDR2 are MNHNS and SASEGT. CDR3 protein: CASSALGLNSPLHF.

V gene TRBV18 combines with J gene TRBJ1-5; the D call of TRBD1 rests on TCRdb alone, since no DNA is present to check it. The CDR3 runs 16 residues. Germline V gives CDR1 KGHSH, CDR2 LQKENI. The CDR3 loop reads CASSPLGQGVDQPQHF.